A selection of T cell receptor beta chains follows, all from one sample in a study of cytomegalovirus exposure and HLA in healthy donors. TCRdb's copy holds only in-frame clones and misses some; the assay was immunoSEQ multiplex PCR. The sample is made up of tens of thousands of clones, and the top ten hold about 3.8% of it. Sequenced input: PBMCs. The source is a man aged 18 to 29 in good health and CMV-seropositive. The CDR3 runs from the conserved cysteine through the conserved F or W. The order of the fields is D gene, V gene, J gene, CDR3 protein. The D gene is left open where the match is weak.

D gene: .
V gene: TRBV9
J gene: TRBJ2-7
CDR3 protein: CASSVGAGTYEQYF

D gene: TRBD1
V gene: TRBV10-3
J gene: TRBJ2-2
CDR3 protein: CAISAGTGESTGELFF

D gene: .
V gene: TRBV28
J gene: TRBJ1-1
CDR3 protein: CAVSRVGTEAFF

D gene: .
V gene: TRBV7-2
J gene: TRBJ2-3
CDR3 protein: CASSLVMGPLRDTQYF

D gene: TRBD2
V gene: TRBV9
J gene: TRBJ2-2
CDR3 protein: CASSPLAGGITGELFF

D gene: TRBD1
V gene: TRBV6-1
J gene: TRBJ1-4
CDR3 protein: CASSDLRGRVSEKLFF

D gene: TRBD1
V gene: TRBV5-1
J gene: TRBJ2-7
CDR3 protein: CASSTGDSFEEQYF

D gene: TRBD2
V gene: TRBV5-4
J gene: TRBJ2-3
CDR3 protein: CASSRGGDRADTQYF

D gene: .
V gene: TRBV6-1
J gene: TRBJ2-6
CDR3 protein: CASSEEGTGANVLTF

D gene: .
V gene: TRBV19
J gene: TRBJ2-1
CDR3 protein: CASSYFSSSYNEQFF

D gene: .
V gene: TRBV28
J gene: TRBJ2-1
CDR3 protein: CASSFRDGSNEQFF

D gene: .
V gene: TRBV6-1
J gene: TRBJ2-7
CDR3 protein: CAILGGLLYEQYF

D gene: .
V gene: TRBV19
J gene: TRBJ1-1
CDR3 protein: CASSFRDKLMNTEAFF

D gene: .
V gene: TRBV19
J gene: TRBJ2-2
CDR3 protein: CASTEGGRTNTGELFF

D gene: TRBD1
V gene: TRBV9
J gene: TRBJ2-5
CDR3 protein: CASSPKGQGGIETQYF

D gene: .
V gene: TRBV6-4
J gene: TRBJ1-3
CDR3 protein: CASSDSGASGNTIYF

D gene: TRBD2
V gene: TRBV6-1
J gene: TRBJ2-7
CDR3 protein: CASSEAGGEGHYEQYF

D gene: .
V gene: TRBV19
J gene: TRBJ2-7
CDR3 protein: CASSIDGTVSYEQYF

D gene: .
V gene: TRBV27
J gene: TRBJ2-1
CDR3 protein: CASSEQGGEQFF

D gene: .
V gene: TRBV4-1
J gene: TRBJ1-2
CDR3 protein: CASSQLTGSVRGYTF

D gene: .
V gene: TRBV6-6
J gene: TRBJ2-1
CDR3 protein: CASRDSASSYNEQFF

D gene: .
V gene: TRBV6-5
J gene: TRBJ2-1
CDR3 protein: CASSYRGNEQFF

D gene: .
V gene: TRBV5-1
J gene: TRBJ1-2
CDR3 protein: CASSPLVGAGYTF

D gene: .
V gene: TRBV28
J gene: TRBJ2-7
CDR3 protein: CASSLTSVRRFRESSYEQYF

D gene: .
V gene: TRBV9
J gene: TRBJ2-5
CDR3 protein: CASSVADRRTAAETQYF

D gene: .
V gene: TRBV6-4
J gene: TRBJ1-4
CDR3 protein: CASSGGTTNEKLFF

D gene: .
V gene: TRBV5-4
J gene: TRBJ1-2
CDR3 protein: CASSADSYGYTF

D gene: .
V gene: TRBV5-6
J gene: TRBJ1-1
CDR3 protein: CASSLGPNTEAFF

D gene: .
V gene: TRBV25-1
J gene: TRBJ2-3
CDR3 protein: CASSEWAGSTDTQYF

D gene: TRBD1
V gene: TRBV6-5
J gene: TRBJ2-1
CDR3 protein: CASSYSRDRGYDEQFF

D gene: .
V gene: TRBV5-1
J gene: TRBJ1-6
CDR3 protein: CASSLEGQTSSPLHF

D gene: .
V gene: TRBV6-6
J gene: TRBJ2-5
CDR3 protein: CASSSYQETQYF

D gene: TRBD1
V gene: TRBV7-3
J gene: TRBJ2-4
CDR3 protein: CASSPRTGEAKNIQYF

D gene: TRBD1
V gene: TRBV27
J gene: TRBJ1-5
CDR3 protein: CASSRQGADQPQHF

D gene: TRBD1
V gene: TRBV6-1
J gene: TRBJ2-1
CDR3 protein: CASGVGDRDYNEQFF